This is a list of T cell receptor beta chains from one sample in a study of cytotoxic CD8 clonotypes in ibrutinib-treated CLL. Here immunoSEQ multiplex PCR was the method, and the copy in TCRdb shows in-frame clones only, minus some. The table shows 160,000 or so clones, with around nine tenths occurring only once. The starting material was PBMCs, obtained at disease progression, from a patient treated with ibrutinib. Receptors originate from a human donor with chronic lymphocytic leukemia. Each CDR3 is given with its conserved first and last residue. A D gene is named only where the DNA matches it firmly. Part of the rows lack a size; the others show once, few, many or a class for expanded clones.

D: TRBD1; J: TRBJ2-5; length: 16; size: .; V: TRBV19; DNA: TGTGCCAGTAGTCCCAGGACAGGGTCGGGGCAAGAGACCCAGTACTTC; CDR3: CASSPRTGSGQETQYF
D: .; J: TRBJ2-7; length: 14; size: .; V: TRBV9; DNA: TGTGCCAGCAGCGTAGAAGGATCGACCTACGAGCAGTACTTC; CDR3: CASSVEGSTYEQYF
D: .; J: TRBJ2-1; length: 13; size: once; V: TRBV5-4; DNA: TGTGCCAGCACGCCTGACTCCTACAATGAGCAGTTCTTC; CDR3: CASTPDSYNEQFF
D: .; J: TRBJ2-3; length: 16; size: .; V: TRBV7-9; DNA: TGTGCCAGCAGCTTAAGGCCGGAAGGCTACACAGATACGCAGTATTTT; CDR3: CASSLRPEGYTDTQYF
D: .; J: TRBJ2-5; length: 14; size: .; V: TRBV6-1; DNA: TGTGCCAGCAGTGAAGGGAGGTACCAAGAGACCCAGTACTTC; CDR3: CASSEGRYQETQYF
D: .; J: TRBJ1-4; length: 13; size: .; V: TRBV5-1; DNA: TGCGCCAGCAGCCCGGAGGGATACGAAAAACTGTTTTTT; CDR3: CASSPEGYEKLFF
D: .; J: TRBJ2-1; length: 13; size: .; V: TRBV9; DNA: TGTGCCAGCAGCGGCGGTTCCGGGGGTGAGCAGTTCTTC; CDR3: CASSGGSGGEQFF
D: .; J: TRBJ1-4; length: 15; size: .; V: TRBV30; DNA: TGTGCCTGGAGTGATGAAGGGGCAGGTGGTGAAAAACTGTTTTTT; CDR3: CAWSDEGAGGEKLFF
D: TRBD1; J: TRBJ1-3; length: 15; size: .; V: TRBV18; DNA: TGTGCCAGCTCTGAACAGGGGGTCTCTGGAAACACCATATATTTT; CDR3: CASSEQGVSGNTIYF
D: TRBD1; J: TRBJ1-1; length: 13; size: .; V: TRBV27; DNA: TGTGCCAGCAGGACAGGGGCGAACACTGAAGCTTTCTTT; CDR3: CASRTGANTEAFF
D: .; J: TRBJ1-2; length: 12; size: few; V: TRBV28; DNA: TGTGCCAGCAGCCAGGGATTCCGTGGCTACACCTTC; CDR3: CASSQGFRGYTF
D: .; J: TRBJ2-7; length: 12; size: .; V: TRBV28; DNA: TGTGCCAGCAGTTTACTCAACTACGAGCAGTACTTC; CDR3: CASSLLNYEQYF
D: .; J: TRBJ2-1; length: 15; size: once; V: TRBV7-8; DNA: TGTGCCAGCAGCTTAGCGTTGAGCTCCTACAATGAGCAGTTCTTC; CDR3: CASSLALSSYNEQFF
D: TRBD1; J: TRBJ2-7; length: 16; size: .; V: TRBV19; DNA: TGTGCCAGTAGTGGGGGGACAGGGCGAAGCTCCTACGAGCAGTACTTC; CDR3: CASSGGTGRSSYEQYF
D: .; J: TRBJ1-2; length: 13; size: .; V: TRBV14; DNA: TGTGCCACCGCAATACCGGGTGACTATGGCTACACCTTC; CDR3: CATAIPGDYGYTF
D: TRBD1; J: TRBJ1-1; length: 15; size: .; V: TRBV5-4; DNA: TGTGCCAGCAGCTGGCTACAGGGGAAGAACACTGAAGCTTTCTTT; CDR3: CASSWLQGKNTEAFF
D: TRBD1; J: TRBJ1-5; length: 15; size: .; V: TRBV6-1; DNA: TGTGCCAGCAGTTCAGGGGGCAGAAACAATCAGCCCCAGCATTTT; CDR3: CASSSGGRNNQPQHF
D: .; J: TRBJ1-1; length: 14; size: .; V: TRBV29-1; DNA: TGCAGCGTTGAAATGAGTAGGGAGAACACTGAAGCTTTCTTT; CDR3: CSVEMSRENTEAFF
D: .; J: TRBJ1-4; length: 14; size: .; V: TRBV5-1; DNA: TGCGCCAGCAGCCTTGACCCTAACGGAGAAAAACTGTTTTTT; CDR3: CASSLDPNGEKLFF
D: TRBD1; J: TRBJ2-2; length: 13; size: .; V: TRBV2; DNA: TGTGCCAGCAGTAAGACAGGGGGCGGGGAGCTGTTTTTT; CDR3: CASSKTGGGELFF
D: TRBD1; J: TRBJ2-5; length: 14; size: .; V: TRBV7-2; DNA: TGTGCCAGCAGCCTAGGGACAGGACAAGAGACCCAGTACTTC; CDR3: CASSLGTGQETQYF
D: .; J: TRBJ1-1; length: 14; size: .; V: TRBV7-9; DNA: TGTGCCAGCAGCTTAGAGGGGGTCTTGACTGAAGCTTTCTTT; CDR3: CASSLEGVLTEAFF
D: TRBD2; J: TRBJ2-1; length: 16; size: .; V: TRBV6-5; DNA: TGTGCCAGCAGTTTTGCGTTAGCGGGAGGTTACAATGAGCAGTTCTTC; CDR3: CASSFALAGGYNEQFF
D: TRBD2; J: TRBJ2-1; length: 15; size: once; V: TRBV6-1; DNA: TGTGCCAGCGGAGTGTCCTTCGGGACTAGCAATGAGCAGTTCTTC; CDR3: CASGVSFGTSNEQFF
D: TRBD2; J: TRBJ2-1; length: 16; size: .; V: TRBV28; DNA: TGTGCCAGCAGATCGGGGGGTTTAAGCTCCTACAATGAGCAGTTCTTC; CDR3: CASRSGGLSSYNEQFF
D: .; J: TRBJ1-5; length: 16; size: .; V: TRBV19; DNA: TGTGCCAGTAGTATCGACAGGCCTGGACTTTATCAGCCCCAGCATTTT; CDR3: CASSIDRPGLYQPQHF
D: TRBD2; J: TRBJ2-1; length: 22; size: .; V: TRBV5-1; DNA: TGCGCCAGCAGCCACCATTGGACCGTTCTAGCGGGAGAGCCCACCCGATACAATGAGCAGTTCTTC; CDR3: CASSHHWTVLAGEPTRYNEQFF
D: .; J: TRBJ1-3; length: 14; size: .; V: TRBV7-3; DNA: TGTGCCAGCAGCTTAGCCGGGTCTGGAAACACCATATATTTT; CDR3: CASSLAGSGNTIYF
D: TRBD2; J: TRBJ2-2; length: 18; size: once; V: TRBV4-2; DNA: TGTGCCAGCAGCCAATTACCCCCTAGCGGGAGGGGCACCGGGGAGCTGTTTTTT; CDR3: CASSQLPPSGRGTGELFF
D: .; J: TRBJ2-7; length: 15; size: once; V: TRBV4-1; DNA: TGCGCCAGCAGCCAAGGAGAACTAGATAGAAACGAGCAGTACTTC; CDR3: CASSQGELDRNEQYF
D: TRBD2; J: TRBJ2-5; length: 16; size: .; V: TRBV5-1; DNA: TGCGCCAGCAGGGGACTAGCGGGGACACTCCAAGAGACCCAGTACTTC; CDR3: CASRGLAGTLQETQYF
D: TRBD2; J: TRBJ2-3; length: 16; size: .; V: TRBV6-6; DNA: TGTGCCAGCAGCGGGACTAGCGGGATCCTCGCAGATACGCAGTATTTT; CDR3: CASSGTSGILADTQYF
D: .; J: TRBJ2-5; length: 13; size: .; V: TRBV18; DNA: TGTGCCAGCTCACCTTTGGAAGGGGAGACCCAGTACTTC; CDR3: CASSPLEGETQYF
D: .; J: TRBJ2-2; length: 16; size: .; V: TRBV10-1; DNA: TGCGCCAGCAGTGATATACGGGAAGGGGACACCGGGGAGCTGTTTTTT; CDR3: CASSDIREGDTGELFF
D: .; J: TRBJ2-1; length: 14; size: .; V: TRBV30; DNA: TGTGCCTGGAGCCATGACGTTGAGGTAGACGAGCAGTTCTTC; CDR3: CAWSHDVEVDEQFF
D: .; J: TRBJ2-7; length: 16; size: .; V: TRBV9; DNA: TGTGCCAGCAGCTACAATCCGGGCCCAAGGGCCTACGAGCAGTACTTC; CDR3: CASSYNPGPRAYEQYF
D: .; J: TRBJ2-7; length: 12; size: .; V: TRBV7-9; DNA: TGTGCCAGCAGCTCGACAACATACGAGCAGTACTTC; CDR3: CASSSTTYEQYF
D: TRBD2; J: TRBJ2-3; length: 14; size: few; V: TRBV5-1; DNA: TGCGCCAGCACCCCGGGAGGTGGTGAAGATACGCAGTATTTT; CDR3: CASTPGGGEDTQYF
D: TRBD2; J: TRBJ2-3; length: 17; size: .; V: TRBV5-4; DNA: TGTGCCAGCAGCTTGGGACTAGCGGGAGTAGCCCCAGATACGCAGTATTTT; CDR3: CASSLGLAGVAPDTQYF
D: TRBD2; J: TRBJ2-1; length: 14; size: .; V: TRBV5-1; DNA: TGCGCCAGCAGCTTGGGTAGCGGGTACAATGAGCAGTTCTTC; CDR3: CASSLGSGYNEQFF
D: TRBD2; J: TRBJ2-3; length: 15; size: .; V: TRBV5-1; DNA: TGCGCCAGCAGCTTGGATGGCGGGAGAGCAGATACGCAGTATTTT; CDR3: CASSLDGGRADTQYF
D: .; J: TRBJ2-5; length: 12; size: once; V: TRBV7-8; DNA: TGTGCCAGCACTAAGCTCCAAGAGACCCAGTACTTC; CDR3: CASTKLQETQYF
D: TRBD2; J: TRBJ2-7; length: 14; size: .; V: TRBV29-1; DNA: TGCAGCGTTGAAATGCGGGAGTACTTTGGCGAGCAGTACTTC; CDR3: CSVEMREYFGEQYF
D: TRBD1; J: TRBJ1-1; length: 16; size: .; V: TRBV5-1; DNA: TGCGCCAGCAGCTTGGAAGCAACAGGGGGGTACACTGAAGCTTTCTTT; CDR3: CASSLEATGGYTEAFF
D: TRBD2; J: TRBJ2-3; length: 19; size: .; V: TRBV12-5; DNA: TGTGCTAGTGGCCCAACTAGCGGGAGGCCCTCGAGGCCCACAGATACGCAGTATTTT; CDR3: CASGPTSGRPSRPTDTQYF
D: .; J: TRBJ2-2; length: 16; size: .; V: TRBV5-1; DNA: TGCGCCAGCAGCCTCGGGACGGCGACGAACACCGGGGAGCTGTTTTTT; CDR3: CASSLGTATNTGELFF
D: .; J: TRBJ1-5; length: 14; size: .; V: TRBV2; DNA: TGTGCCAGCAAAGAACTTCTAAGCAATCAGCCCCAGCATTTT; CDR3: CASKELLSNQPQHF
D: TRBD1; J: TRBJ1-1; length: 17; size: .; V: TRBV28; DNA: TGTGCCAGCATCCCGGGACAGGGGTTTCGTATTGGCTCTGAAGCTTTCTTT; CDR3: CASIPGQGFRIGSEAFF
D: .; J: TRBJ1-1; length: 15; size: many; V: TRBV18; DNA: TGTGCCAGCTCACCACGGAGCTGGGGTGTCACTGAAGCTTTCTTT; CDR3: CASSPRSWGVTEAFF
D: .; J: TRBJ1-4; length: 14; size: few; V: TRBV30; DNA: TGTGCCTGGAGAGGACCAAGCTTTGGAGAAAAACTGTTTTTT; CDR3: CAWRGPSFGEKLFF
D: TRBD2; J: TRBJ2-2; length: 15; size: .; V: TRBV5-1; DNA: TGCGCCAGCAGCCGGACTAGCGGGGCGACCGGGGAGCTGTTTTTT; CDR3: CASSRTSGATGELFF
D: .; J: TRBJ2-7; length: 13; size: few; V: TRBV28; DNA: TGTGCCTCCCGGAGAGGGGGCTCCTACGAGCAGTACTTC; CDR3: CASRRGGSYEQYF